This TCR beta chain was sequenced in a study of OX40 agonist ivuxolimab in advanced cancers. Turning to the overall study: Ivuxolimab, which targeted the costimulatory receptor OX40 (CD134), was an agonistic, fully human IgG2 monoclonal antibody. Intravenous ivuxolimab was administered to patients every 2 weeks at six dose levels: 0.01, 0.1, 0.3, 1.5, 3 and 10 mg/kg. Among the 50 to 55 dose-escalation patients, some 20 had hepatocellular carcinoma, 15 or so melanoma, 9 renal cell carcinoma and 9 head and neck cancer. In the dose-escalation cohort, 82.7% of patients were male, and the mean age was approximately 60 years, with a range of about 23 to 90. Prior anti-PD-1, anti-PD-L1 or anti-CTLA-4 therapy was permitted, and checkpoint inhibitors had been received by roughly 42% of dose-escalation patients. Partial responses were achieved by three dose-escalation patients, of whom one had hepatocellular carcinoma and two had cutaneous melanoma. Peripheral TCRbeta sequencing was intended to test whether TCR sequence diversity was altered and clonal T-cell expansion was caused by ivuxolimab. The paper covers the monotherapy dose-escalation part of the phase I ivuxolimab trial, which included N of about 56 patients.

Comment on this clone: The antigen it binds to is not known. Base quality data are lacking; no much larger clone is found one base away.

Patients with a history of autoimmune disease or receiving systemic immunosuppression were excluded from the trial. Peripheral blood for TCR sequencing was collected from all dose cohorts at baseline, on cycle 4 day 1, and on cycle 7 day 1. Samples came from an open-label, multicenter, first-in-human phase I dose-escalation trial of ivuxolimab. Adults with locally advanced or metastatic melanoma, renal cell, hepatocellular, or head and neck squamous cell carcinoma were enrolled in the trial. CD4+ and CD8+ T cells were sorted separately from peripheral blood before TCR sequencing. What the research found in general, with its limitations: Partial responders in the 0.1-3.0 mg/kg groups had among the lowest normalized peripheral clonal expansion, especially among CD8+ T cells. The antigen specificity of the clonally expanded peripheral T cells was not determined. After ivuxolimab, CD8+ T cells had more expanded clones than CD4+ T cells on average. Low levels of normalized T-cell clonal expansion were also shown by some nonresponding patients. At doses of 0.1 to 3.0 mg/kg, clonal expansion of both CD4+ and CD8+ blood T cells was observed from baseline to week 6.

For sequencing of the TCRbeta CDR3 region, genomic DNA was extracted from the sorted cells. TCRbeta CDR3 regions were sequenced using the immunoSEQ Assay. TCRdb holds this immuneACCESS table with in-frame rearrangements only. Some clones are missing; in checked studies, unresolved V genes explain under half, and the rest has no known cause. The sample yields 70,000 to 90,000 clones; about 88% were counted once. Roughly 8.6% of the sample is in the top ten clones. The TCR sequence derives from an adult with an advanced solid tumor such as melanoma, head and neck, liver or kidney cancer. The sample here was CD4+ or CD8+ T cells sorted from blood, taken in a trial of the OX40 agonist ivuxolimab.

The bases read TGCGCCAGCAGCTTGGGAGACACGGGACTGAACATTCAGTACTTC. It translates to CASSLGDTGLNIQYF. In this chain, TRBV5-1 is recombined with TRBJ2-4; TRBD2 is a weak D gene call, 6 bases matching. From the cysteine through the phenylalanine, the CDR3 covers 15 amino acids. The read is trimmed to its CDR3 DNA, 45 bases read in frame from base 1. V loses 0 bases of germline sequence and J loses 7 bases, and the interval between the two ends is 14 bases. The germline V gene yields SGHRS for CDR1 and YFSETQ for CDR2.